The clone carrying this T cell receptor (beta chain) appeared once. Its specificity is unknown. In each case, RNA was isolated and then reverse transcribed into cDNA as the sequencing template. TCRdb's table, derived via immunoSEQ multiplex PCR, lists solely in-frame clones and lacks some. The data show about 190,000 clones, with around three fifths seen just once and approximately 1.3% held by the top ten. The treatment denotes: oral pan-JAK inhibitor, 5-10 mg twice daily. The record originates from a study of CD8+ T cells in alopecia areata. Study-level results: Especially in alopecia totalis/universalis, lesional scalp showed greater clonality than normal scalp did.

The TCR was taken from a human donor with alopecia areata. The sample consisted of CD4+ T cells sorted from blood, taken around week 49, from a patient treated with tofacitinib.

The DNA for the CDR3 is TGTGCCAGCAGCTTAGACGGACAGGGTAATGGCTACACCTTC. Translating it yields CASSLDGQGNGYTF. The chain carries TRBV11-3 and TRBJ1-2, with 8 bases identical to TRBD1. Germline trimming cut 0 bases from V and 6 bases from J; bases unmatched to any gene: 3. The V gene's germline CDR1 is SGHNT and CDR2 YENEEA. The CDR3 sequence is 14 residues long.